This T cell receptor (beta chain) stems from a study of shared clonotypes between healthy human individuals. Profiling relied on immunoSEQ multiplex PCR, and the TCRdb table lists in-frame clones only, not all of them. The sample lists some 2,000,000 clones, around 95% occurring once. This CDR3 comprises 18 residues. Germline CDR1 reads MDHEN; CDR2 reads SYDVKM. Trimming pared 0 bases from V and 2 bases from J, leaving 20 bases between. V usage is TRBV28 and J usage is TRBJ2-7, with D maybe TRBD2 (6 bases). Sequencing was done on a sample of naive CD4+ T cells sorted from blood. Noted subset: CD45RA+ positively selected. This TCR came from a man aged 18 to 29 in good health. CDR3 region: CASSLWPGVGERAYEQYF. The CDR3 nucleotides are TGTGCCAGCAGTTTATGGCCGGGAGTTGGAGAGCGGGCCTACGAGCAGTACTTC.